This T cell receptor beta chain stems from a study of T cells and copy number aberrations in small-cell lung cancer. The method was immunoSEQ multiplex PCR; TCRdb's version includes in-frame clones alone and lacks a portion of them. This sample has more than 550 clones, with 84% found just once. Donors were all either smokers or heavy second-hand smokers. Trimming stripped 1 base from V and 0 bases from J, with 10 bases between. From germline, CDR1 is GTSNPN and CDR2 SVGIG (reference sequence). This CDR3 has 15 amino acids. V and J are TRBV30 and TRBJ1-5, with D perhaps matching TRBD1 (5 bases). Input material: tumor tissue. The source is a man aged 60 to 75 with small cell lung cancer. CDR3 region: CAWSASGASNQPQHF. The CDR3 DNA reads TGTGCCTGGAGTGCCTCCGGGGCTAGCAATCAGCCCCAGCATTTT.